This TCR beta chain was identified during a study of shared clonotypes between healthy human individuals. Study background: A couple of women and a few men aged 18 to 49 served as donors.

The J segment lost 2 bases and the V segment lost 2 bases, leaving 5 bases of the junction unmatched. This CDR3 region has 16 residues. CDR1 is SGHNT and CDR2 is YYREEE in the germline V gene (reference sequence). Here immunoSEQ multiplex PCR was the method, and the copy in TCRdb shows in-frame clones only, minus some. The sample records over a million clones, around 78% being singletons. In this sample, this clone turned up a few times. This clonotype was sampled from a man between 18 and 35 years old in good health. Some clones in this sample may be carry-over from other donors' samples. Material: memory CD4+ T cells from PBMCs. Subset: CD45RA-negative fraction. J is TRBJ2-3 and V is TRBV5-4; TRBD2 matches 10 bases. For the CDR3, the DNA is TGTGCCAGCAGCTTAAAGCTAGCGGGAGACACAGATACGCAGTATTTT. Its protein is CASSLKLAGDTDTQYF.